This T cell receptor (beta chain) was observed in a study of cytomegalovirus exposure and HLA in healthy donors. Turning to this clone: The antigen is undetermined. Relative to the germline gene, one junction end is altered; a read error may explain this.

Study-level results: The classifier reportedly diagnosed cytomegalovirus status with high sensitivity and specificity.

The donors, nominally healthy at sampling, likely had unrecorded immune exposures. CDR1 and CDR2 from the germline V gene are KGHSH and LQKENI. This CDR3 region has 13 residues. PCR employed 60 Vbeta and 13 Jbeta primers. This table comes from immunoSEQ multiplex PCR, and its TCRdb copy is limited to in-frame clones, with some not included. The sample carries under 200,000 clones, over 65% recorded once. What was sequenced was PBMCs. This TCR was sampled from a man in his forties in good health and CMV-seropositive. The V and J genes are TRBV18 and TRBJ1-4, with D hard to call. The CDR3 loop is CASSPTGDGKMFF. DNA of the CDR3: TGTGCCAGCTCACCAACGGGTGATGGAAAAATGTTTTTT.